These T cell receptor beta chains were read from a single sample in a study of pediatric ulcerative colitis. TCRdb's copy holds only in-frame clones and misses some; the assay was immunoSEQ multiplex PCR. The repertoire holds about 64,000 clones, around 80% seen once, with 5.2% in the top ten. Source material: blood. The receptors come from a boy younger than 18 with moderate ulcerative colitis. CDR3s include the opening cysteine and the closing phenylalanine or tryptophan.

TRBV7-2,CASSLGPGGGTHEQYF
TRBV27,CASSFRQNYGYTF
TRBV5-1,CASSFIAGANTGELFF
TRBV19,CASSRDTLNTEAFF
TRBV28,CASRQAIEAFF
TRBV11-2,CASSLPPVRDPGANTEAFF
TRBV28,CASILGRGFSEAFF
TRBV13,CASSFIGGRGTQYF
TRBV13,CASLKSGGDNEQFF
TRBV7-9,CASSPGTGGYGYTF
TRBV29-1,CSVARSSYEQYF
TRBV9,CASSVGISGYEQYF
TRBV30,CAWSVIRELPNYGYTF
TRBV5-1,CASSAGGQGSYEQYF
TRBV9,CASSHTTGWDTEAFF
TRBV7-9,CASSRGSGGAVDNQPQHF
TRBV7-2,CASSPRTGRNYGYTF
TRBV2,CASTGFGQPQHF
TRBV2,CASSVDSNYGYTF
TRBV29-1,CSVEAGRISGANVLTF
TRBV19,CASSRRTSGGAPFF
TRBV5-1,CASRDPGAQHEAFF
TRBV19,CASSVPGGYTEAFF
TRBV9,CASSVEEGWYNEQFF
TRBV5-1,CASSYRLEEGGELFF
TRBV30,CAWSQGIQPQHF
TRBV2,CASSDPTFGQGVYLGRVHF
TRBV18,CASSGGLNEKLFF
TRBV14,CANLPGLAGGRTGELFF
TRBV7-2,CASSSSTSGLPYEQYF
TRBV4-2,CASSPSGAPVNYGYTF
TRBV27,CASSSRAPGNTIYF
TRBV5-1,CASKGGGSYEQYF
TRBV7-9,CASSPQAGTGGSPLHF
TRBV5-4,CASRDDLAGGGNEQFF
TRBV6-6,CASSPRLGLIYNEQFF
TRBV29-1,CRARQGVYEQYF
TRBV5-8,CARRPRTYEQYF
TRBV4-1,CASSQLRTGTSNQPQHF
TRBV5-1,CASSRPGLAGDSYNEQFF
TRBV7-8,CASSKTRVEQFF
TRBV12-5,CASGLSANSTDTQYF
TRBV9,CASGTASYEQYF
TRBV6-6,CASSYIQPLYNEQFF
TRBV5-1,CASSLGDGGGREKLFF
TRBV29-1,CSVEDGLRGDGYTF
TRBV2,CASRGNYEQYF
TRBV18,CASSPQRTDNEKLFF
TRBV2,CASSEDRGLNTEAFF
TRBV9,CASSVGTAGIYGYTF
TRBV30,CAWSGGTAQARYTF
TRBV5-1,CASSLLGSTNEKLFF
TRBV18,CASSPEDRVDDYGYTF
TRBV6-1,CASSAIGLYAFF